This paragraph reports one T cell receptor beta chain. Its antigen is not identified. All of the donors resided in Nashville, Tennessee, and each was a Caucasian adult. Repertoires were generated with immunoSEQ multiplex PCR, while TCRdb's copy carries only in-frame clones and drops some. The profile shows 2.5 million or so clones, approximately 92% of them singletons. The data derive from a study of shared clonotypes between healthy human individuals. Study-level information: Each donor contributed plates that comprised three CD4 naive, three CD4 memory, two CD8 naive and one CD8 memory.

CDR1 is SGDLS, CDR2 YYNGEE, per germline. The CDR3 totals 18 residues. V was clipped by 2 bases and J by 1 base; unmatched bases: 10. Study observations and caveats: Blood alone was sampled, and tissue repertoires likely differ.

This clonotype was sampled from a man aged 18 to 29 in good health. The chain employs TRBV9 and TRBJ2-2; 8 bases line up with TRBD2. Sequencing was carried out using naive CD4+ T cells sorted from blood. The sample's subset: CD45RA+ positively selected. The CDR3 nucleotides are TGTGCCAGCAGCGTCGGCGGGGGGCCGCCTTTGAACACCGGGGAGCTGTTTTTT. This translates into CASSVGGGPPLNTGELFF.